This T cell receptor beta chain originates from a study of control samples from healthy donors and cancer patients. Losses at the gene ends were 7 bases for V and 7 bases for J; bases not matched to a gene: 11. This CDR3 contains 14 residues. Germline V gene data show CDR1 as LGHDT and CDR2 as YNNKEL (reference sequence). Sequenced by immunoSEQ multiplex PCR; TCRdb stores in-frame clones only, minus some. The table has some 150,000 clones, around 94% seen once. Sequenced material: PBMCs. This chain connects TRBV3-1 (or the pseudogene TRBV3-2) to TRBJ2-7, with 9 bases fitting TRBD1. The clonotype was recovered from a man aged 55 to 70 with colorectal cancer. In DNA form, the CDR3 reads TGTGCCAGCACCCGGACAGGGGAGGGGCGGGAGCAGTACTTC. Its protein product is CASTRTGEGREQYF.